This is a list of T cell receptor beta chains from one sample in a study of lymphopenia after photon versus proton radiotherapy. The data were produced by immunoSEQ multiplex PCR, yet TCRdb's version contains in-frame clones alone and is incomplete. The table includes about 40,000 clones, around 84% detected once. Sequencing was performed on peripheral blood, taken from a patient treated with proton-based radiotherapy. The origin of the receptors is a woman in her 70s with pancreatic cancer. Some clones in this sample may be carry-over from other donors' samples. Each CDR3 is given with its conserved first and last residue. Fields, in order: D gene, clone size, CDR3 length, V gene, J gene, CDR3 protein, CDR3 DNA. The D gene is left open where the match is weak. A row's size may be missing; if present it is once, few, many or a size class.

>NA|few|14|TRBV5-4|TRBJ1-6
CASSLVSERVPLHF
TGTGCCAGCAGCTTGGTGTCCGAACGGGTTCCCCTCCACTTT
>TRBD1|NA|15|TRBV28|TRBJ1-5
CASRWDRGRNQPQHF
TGTGCCAGCAGATGGGACAGGGGACGCAATCAGCCCCAGCATTTT
>NA|NA|14|TRBV12-2|TRBJ2-5
CASRFTGFQETQYF
TGTGCAAGTCGCTTTACAGGGTTCCAAGAGACCCAGTACTTC
>TRBD1|NA|15|TRBV9|TRBJ2-3
CASSVTGQATDTQYF
TGTGCCAGCAGCGTAACGGGACAGGCCACAGATACGCAGTATTTT
>NA|NA|15|TRBV6-6|TRBJ2-7
CASSYSIRESYEQYF
TGTGCCAGCAGTTACTCGATCCGGGAGTCCTACGAGCAGTACTTC
>TRBD2|NA|17|TRBV4-3|TRBJ2-1
CASSQLFVSGFFNEQFF
TGCGCCAGCAGCCAACTGTTCGTTAGCGGGTTCTTCAATGAGCAGTTCTTC
>NA|NA|13|TRBV30|TRBJ2-1
CAWSKLLGNEQFF
TGTGCCTGGAGTAAACTACTGGGCAATGAGCAGTTCTTC
>TRBD1|NA|14|TRBV10-2|TRBJ1-2
CASSDKGGNYGYTF
TGCGCCAGCAGTGATAAAGGGGGCAACTATGGCTACACCTTC
>NA|medium-sized|13|TRBV27|TRBJ1-2
CASPWEGSYGYTF
TGTGCCAGCCCCTGGGAAGGGAGCTATGGCTACACCTTC
>TRBD1|NA|14|TRBV6-5|TRBJ1-1
CASSLGTGGTEAFF
TGTGCCAGCAGTTTAGGGACAGGGGGCACTGAAGCTTTCTTT
>TRBD2|NA|16|TRBV9|TRBJ2-1
CASSVGPAGVGNEQFF
TGTGCCAGCAGCGTAGGGCCAGCGGGAGTTGGCAATGAGCAGTTCTTC
>TRBD2|NA|20|TRBV10-3|TRBJ2-3
CAITEKRLAGEGGSTDTQYF
TGTGCCATCACCGAAAAGAGACTAGCGGGAGAAGGTGGTAGCACAGATACGCAGTATTTT
>TRBD1|few|18|TRBV11-3|TRBJ2-1
CASSPRRGGTGTDNEQFF
TGTGCCAGCAGCCCACGGAGAGGTGGGACAGGGACAGACAATGAGCAGTTCTTC